These 5 T cell receptor beta chains were sequenced from one sample in a study of T cells in Graves' hyperthyroidism and ophthalmopathy. The CDR3 regions of TCR beta were amplified from RNA transcripts. A set of HTBI primers served as the primers for a first-round RT-PCR of the TCR CDR3. TCRdb re-called the multiplex PCR reads through MiXCR, storing one row per CDR3 protein. Of about 160,000 distinct CDR3 sequences in the sample, about 9.4% were seen once. Material: blood. The receptors derive from a young woman with Graves' hyperthyroidism that later progressed to Graves' ophthalmopathy.

This clonotype showed up many times. The chain employs TRBV29-1 and TRBJ1-1, with D uncertain. CDR3 size: 11 residues. V was cut by 6 bases and J by 4 bases, with 9 bases left in between. Germline loops: CDR1 SQVTM, CDR2 ANQGSEA. The CDR3 sequence: CSVKGSTEAFF. CDR3 in DNA: TGCAGCGTGAAGGGATCCACTGAAGCTTTCTTT.

In this sample, this clonotype turned up many times. The genes are TRBV19 and TRBJ1-2, with 8 nucleotides matching TRBD1. CDR3 length equals 18 residues. V was pared by 3 bases and J by 1 base, with 13 bases of the junction left unmatched. The germline gives CDR1 LNHDA, CDR2 SQIVND (reference sequence). CDR3 nucleotide sequence: TGTGCCAGTAGTATCGGAAGGGCCGGGACAGGTTTTAACTATGGCTACACCTTC. The encoded protein is CASSIGRAGTGFNYGYTF.

This clonotype was observed at least ten times. The chain combines TRBV12-3 or TRBV12-4 with TRBJ2-7; a weak D match, TRBD2 (5 bases). Between the trimmed V and J ends, which lost 6 bases and 9 bases, there was a span of 18 bases. The CDR3 sequence is 13 residues long. CDR3 DNA: TGTGCCAGCAGGGGCCTTGCGATTGAGGGGCAGTACTTC. It translates to CASRGLAIEGQYF.

This clonotype was counted ten times or more. The chain has TRBV6-1 and TRBJ2-1; 12 bases are shared with TRBD2. Germline V gene lookup returns CDR1 MNHNS and CDR2 SASEGT. CDR3 size: 14 residues. The V segment lost 6 bases and the J segment 6 bases; nucleotides outside the gene matches: 3. CDR3 protein: CASSRGLAGNEQFF. The CDR3 DNA follows: TGTGCCAGCAGCAGGGGACTAGCGGGCAATGAGCAGTTCTTC.

This clonotype came up many times. The gene calls are TRBV12-3 or TRBV12-4 and TRBJ1-2, with a possible D match to TRBD1 (5 bases). Trimming removed 5 bases at V and 4 bases at J, with 8 bases between. The CDR3 is 12 residues long. The CDR3 sequence is CASSPDSYGYTF. Written as DNA, the CDR3 is TGTGCCAGCAGTCCCGACAGCTATGGCTACACCTTC.